The 7 T cell receptor beta chains given below trace back to one sample, sequenced in a study of T-cell reconstitution after alpha-beta-depleted transplantation in children. Unique molecular identifiers were used in preparing the TCRbeta library. TCRdb analysed the PCR reads with MiXCR anew, one entry per CDR3 protein. The sample has around 700,000 distinct CDR3 sequences, 10% to 15% seen once. The sequences come from PBMCs, collected before TCRalphabeta/CD19-depleted stem cell transplant. The origin of the receptors is a girl aged 2 to 10 with congenital amegakaryocytic thrombocytopenia, due to receive a stem cell transplant.

This clonotype was counted between two and nine times. The rearrangement uses TRBV20-1 and TRBJ2-3, with D possibly TRBD2 on 5 matching bases. CDR3 length equals 14 residues. The V end was cut by 6 bases, the J end by 4 bases, with 17 bases between. The V gene's germline CDR1 is DFQATT and CDR2 SNEGSKA (reference sequence). The CDR3 loop reads CSAKRATSADTQYF. The CDR3 DNA reads TGCAGTGCCAAGAGAGCAACTAGTGCAGATACGCAGTATTTT.

Points on this clonotype: A much larger clone differs by one base, so this may be a read error. This chain links TRBV20-1 with TRBJ2-1; possibly TRBD2 for D (5 bases). Looked up from germline, CDR1 is DFQATT and CDR2 is SNEGSKA (reference sequence). Trimming took 3 bases from V and 5 from J, leaving 11 bases between them. This CDR3 is built from 13 residues. The CDR3 region is CSASLRANNEQFF. CDR3 nucleotides: TGCAGTGCTAGTCTGCGGGCCAACAATGAGCAGTTCTTC.

The CDR3 protein is CASSFEGLPYEQYF. CDR3 bases: TGTGCCAGCAGCTTCGAGGGACTCCCCTACGAGCAGTACTTC. The chain employs TRBV7-9 and TRBJ2-7; D possibly corresponds to TRBD2 (6 bases). CDR3 length: 14 residues. The germline V and J ends were trimmed by 3 bases and 2 bases, with 11 bases remaining between them. The V gene's germline CDR1 is SEHNR and CDR2 FQNEAQ (reference sequence).

This clonotype was detected many times. J is TRBJ1-1 and V is TRBV12-3 or TRBV12-4, with 10 positions matching TRBD1. The CDR3 has 14 residues. V gave up 5 bases and J gave up 6 bases; unmatched junction bases: 6. The CDR3 sequence is CASSPGQGVSEAFF. Here the CDR3 DNA reads TGTGCCAGCAGTCCCGGACAGGGGGTCTCTGAAGCTTTCTTT.

This clonotype was counted many times. The chain carries TRBV29-1 and TRBJ2-7; 9 bases align to TRBD1. This CDR3 region has 18 residues. Trimming cost V 6 bases and J 1 base; bases outside gene matches: 19. From germline, CDR1 is SQVTM and CDR2 ANQGSEA. CDR3 in DNA: TGCAGCGTGGGTACCACCCTTTTGACAGGGGGGATTTCCTACGAGCAGTACTTC. Translation: CSVGTTLLTGGISYEQYF.

J is TRBJ2-2 and V is TRBV30, with D possibly being TRBD1 (5 bases). V lost 0 bases and J lost 4, with 9 bases in between. CDR1 GTSNPN and CDR2 SVGIG come from the germline V gene (reference sequence). The CDR3 is made up of 14 amino acids. The CDR3 spells CAWSVVRATGELFF. Here the CDR3 DNA reads TGTGCCTGGAGTGTAGTCAGGGCCACCGGGGAGCTGTTTTTT.

This clonotype has a count of ten or more. This chain links TRBV4-1 with TRBJ2-7; D gene unclear. The germline V and J ends were trimmed by 3 bases and 5 bases, with 17 bases remaining between them. Germline CDR1 and CDR2: MGHRA and YSYEKL. The CDR3 is 15 residues long. The chain's CDR3 is CASSHSLRDFNEQYF. The CDR3 region has the DNA TGCGCCAGCAGCCATTCCTTAAGGGATTTCAACGAGCAGTACTTC.